Listed below are T cell receptor beta chains from one sample, sequenced in a study of blood T cell repertoires in COVID-19. Measured with immunoSEQ multiplex PCR; TCRdb has only the in-frame clones, and not every one. The table records under 250,000 clones, roughly 88% of them present only once. Sequencing was done on a sample of peripheral blood. Source of these receptors: a woman older than 75 with COVID-19, enrolled during active disease. Each CDR3 is given with its conserved first and last residue. D genes are given only for firm matches. Clone sizes are given selectively: once, few, many, or a class where the clone is expanded.

clone size	V gene	J gene	D gene	CDR3 protein	CDR3 DNA
.	TRBV18	TRBJ1-4	TRBD1	CASSPPGQGNEKLFF	TGTGCCAGCTCACCACCCGGACAGGGGAACGAAAAACTGTTTTTT
few	TRBV9	TRBJ1-2	TRBD1	CASSANPAGQDNYGYTF	TGTGCCAGCAGCGCGAATCCAGCGGGACAGGATAACTATGGCTACACCTTC
.	TRBV27	TRBJ2-5	TRBD2	CASSLLAGGGLGKTQYF	TGTGCCAGCAGTTTACTAGCGGGGGGCGGGTTGGGAAAGACCCAGTACTTC
.	TRBV10-3	TRBJ1-6	.	CAISDSPRSPLHF	TGTGCCATCAGTGACTCGCCCCGGTCACCCCTCCACTTT
.	TRBV21-1	TRBJ1-1	.	CASSKAVRGLAEAFF	TGTGCCAGCAGCAAAGCCGTCAGGGGGCTGGCTGAAGCTTTCTTT
.	TRBV7-3	TRBJ2-3	.	CASSFGPGSTDTQYF	TGTGCCAGCAGCTTCGGTCCAGGGAGCACAGATACGCAGTATTTT
.	TRBV9	TRBJ1-2	TRBD1	CASSLRDRGTYGYTF	TGTGCCAGCAGCCTCCGGGACAGGGGTACCTATGGCTACACCTTC
.	TRBV10-2	TRBJ1-6	.	CASSERGLYNSPLHF	TGCGCCAGCAGTGAGCGCGGGCTTTATAATTCACCCCTCCACTTT
.	TRBV2	TRBJ2-1	.	CASSWGRSEQFF	TGTGCCAGCAGTTGGGGGAGGAGTGAGCAGTTCTTC
.	TRBV28	TRBJ1-4	TRBD1	CASSFPPGQGYLFF	TGTGCCAGCAGTTTCCCCCCGGGACAGGGGTATCTGTTTTTT
few	TRBV4-1	TRBJ1-3	.	CASSQDRTVPGNTIYF	TGCGCCAGCAGCCAAGATCGCACAGTTCCTGGAAACACCATATATTTT
once	TRBV7-8	TRBJ1-4	.	CASSLDRHGVNEKLFF	TGTGCCAGCAGCTTAGACAGGCACGGAGTAAATGAAAAACTGTTTTTT
.	TRBV18	TRBJ1-5	.	CASSPTEVSNQPQHF	TGTGCCAGCTCACCGACAGAGGTCAGCAATCAGCCCCAGCATTTT
once	TRBV6-2/TRBV6-3	TRBJ1-1	.	CASSPPPGAAFF	TGTGCCAGCAGTCCCCCCCCAGGGGCAGCTTTCTTT
.	TRBV7-2	TRBJ1-4	.	CASSLQRGGEKLFF	TGTGCCAGCAGCTTACAGAGGGGAGGGGAAAAACTGTTTTTT
.	TRBV4-2	TRBJ1-3	.	CASSQEATSGNTIYF	TGTGCCAGCAGCCAAGAGGCCACGTCTGGAAACACCATATATTTT